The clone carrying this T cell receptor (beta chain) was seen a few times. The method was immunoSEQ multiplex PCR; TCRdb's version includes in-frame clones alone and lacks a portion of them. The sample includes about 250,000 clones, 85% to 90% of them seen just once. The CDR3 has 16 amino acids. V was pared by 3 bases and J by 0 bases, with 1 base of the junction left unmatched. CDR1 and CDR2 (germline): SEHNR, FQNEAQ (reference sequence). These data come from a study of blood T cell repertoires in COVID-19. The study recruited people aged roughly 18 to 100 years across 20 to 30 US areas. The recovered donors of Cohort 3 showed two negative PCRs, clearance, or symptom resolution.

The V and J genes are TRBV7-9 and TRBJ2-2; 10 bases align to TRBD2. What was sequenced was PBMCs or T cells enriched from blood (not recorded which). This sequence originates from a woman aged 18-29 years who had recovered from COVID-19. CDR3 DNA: TGTGCCAGCAGCTTTAGCGGGGGGACGAACACCGGGGAGCTGTTTTTT. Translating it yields CASSFSGGTNTGELFF.